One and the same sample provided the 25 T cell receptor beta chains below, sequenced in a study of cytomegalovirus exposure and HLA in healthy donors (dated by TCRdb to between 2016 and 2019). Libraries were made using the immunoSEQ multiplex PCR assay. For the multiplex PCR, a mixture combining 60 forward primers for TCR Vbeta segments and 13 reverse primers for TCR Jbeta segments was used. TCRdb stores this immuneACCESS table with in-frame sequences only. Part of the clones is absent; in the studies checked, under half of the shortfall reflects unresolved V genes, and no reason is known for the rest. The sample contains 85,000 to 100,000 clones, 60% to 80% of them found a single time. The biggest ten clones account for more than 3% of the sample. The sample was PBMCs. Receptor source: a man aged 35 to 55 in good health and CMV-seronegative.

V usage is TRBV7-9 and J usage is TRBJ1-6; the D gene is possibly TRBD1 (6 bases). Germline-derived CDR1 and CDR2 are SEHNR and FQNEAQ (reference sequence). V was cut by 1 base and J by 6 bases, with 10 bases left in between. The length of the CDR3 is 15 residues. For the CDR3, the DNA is TGTGCCAGCAGCTTAGTTGGACAGACTAATTCACCCCTCCACTTT. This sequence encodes CASSLVGQTNSPLHF.

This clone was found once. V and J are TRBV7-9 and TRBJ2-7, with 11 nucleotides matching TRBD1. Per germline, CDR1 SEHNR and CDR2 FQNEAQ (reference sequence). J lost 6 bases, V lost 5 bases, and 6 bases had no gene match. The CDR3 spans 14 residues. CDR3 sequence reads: CASSTGQGASEQYF. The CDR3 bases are TGTGCCAGCAGCACCGGACAGGGGGCGTCCGAGCAGTACTTC. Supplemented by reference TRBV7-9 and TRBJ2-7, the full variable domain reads DTGVSQNPRHKITKRGQNVTFRCDPISEHNRLYWYRQTLGQGPEFLTYFQNEAQLEKSRLLSDRFSAERPKGSFSTLEIQRTEQGDSAMYLCASSTGQGASEQYFGPGTRLTVT.

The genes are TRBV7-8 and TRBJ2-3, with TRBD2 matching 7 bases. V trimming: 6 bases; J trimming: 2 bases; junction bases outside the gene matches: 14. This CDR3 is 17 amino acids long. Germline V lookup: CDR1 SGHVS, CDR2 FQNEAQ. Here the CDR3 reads CASRKAGLPETTDTQYF. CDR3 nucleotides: TGTGCCAGCAGAAAAGCGGGACTACCCGAAACCACAGATACGCAGTATTTT. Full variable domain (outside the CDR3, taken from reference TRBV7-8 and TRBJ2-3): GAGVSQSPRYKVAKRGQDVALRCDPISGHVSLFWYQQALGQGPEFLTYFQNEAQLDKSGLPSDRFFAERPEGSVSTLKIQRTQQEDSAVYLCASRKAGLPETTDTQYFGPGTRLTVL.

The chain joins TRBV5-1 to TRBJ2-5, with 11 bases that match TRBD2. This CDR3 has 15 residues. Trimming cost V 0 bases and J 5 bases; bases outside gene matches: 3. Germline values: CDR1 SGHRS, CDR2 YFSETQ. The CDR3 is CASSLVPSGRETQYF. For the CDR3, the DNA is TGCGCCAGCAGCTTGGTGCCTAGCGGGAGGGAGACCCAGTACTTC.

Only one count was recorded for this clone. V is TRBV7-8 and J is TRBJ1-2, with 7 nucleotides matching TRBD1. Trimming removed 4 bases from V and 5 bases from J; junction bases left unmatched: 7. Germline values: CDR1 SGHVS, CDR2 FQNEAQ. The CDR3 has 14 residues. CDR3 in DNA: TGTGCCAGCAGCTCAAGGACAGGCAGTTATGGCTACACCTTC. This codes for CASSSRTGSYGYTF.

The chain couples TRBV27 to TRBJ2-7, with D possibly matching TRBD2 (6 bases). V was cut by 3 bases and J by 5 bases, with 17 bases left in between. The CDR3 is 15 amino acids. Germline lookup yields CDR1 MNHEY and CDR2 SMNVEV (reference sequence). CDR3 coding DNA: TGTGCCAGCAGTTTCGCCCTGACCGGGGGTAACGAGCAGTACTTC. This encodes CASSFALTGGNEQYF.

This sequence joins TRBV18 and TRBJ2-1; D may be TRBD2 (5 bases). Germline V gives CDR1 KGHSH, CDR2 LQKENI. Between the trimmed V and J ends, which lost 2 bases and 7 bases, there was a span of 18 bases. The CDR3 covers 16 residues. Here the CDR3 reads CASSPMGRRGSNEQFF. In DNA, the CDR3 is TGTGCCAGCTCACCAATGGGGAGAAGAGGTAGTAATGAGCAGTTCTTC. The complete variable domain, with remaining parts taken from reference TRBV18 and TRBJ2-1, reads NAGVMQNPRHLVRRRGQEARLRCSPMKGHSHVYWYRQLPEEGLKFMVYLQKENIIDESGMPKERFSAEFPKEGPSILRIQQVVRGDSAAYFCASSPMGRRGSNEQFFGPGTRLTVL.

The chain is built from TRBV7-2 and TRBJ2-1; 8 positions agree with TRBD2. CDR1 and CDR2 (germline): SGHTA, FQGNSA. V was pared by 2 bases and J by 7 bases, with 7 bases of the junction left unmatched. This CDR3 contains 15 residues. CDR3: CASSLPSGGRNEQFF. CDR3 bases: TGTGCCAGCAGCTTACCCAGCGGGGGCCGGAATGAGCAGTTCTTC.

CDR3 amino acids: CASSLTTGLAGGNEQYF. The CDR3 DNA follows: TGTGCCAGCAGCCTAACGACGGGACTAGCGGGAGGCAACGAGCAGTACTTC. V gene TRBV13 combines with J gene TRBJ2-7; 15 bases match TRBD2. CDR3 length: 17 amino acids. Germline V CDR1 and CDR2: PRHDT, FYEKMQ (reference sequence). V dropped 5 bases and J dropped 5; count of bases not matched to a gene: 10. The full variable domain, with the rest looked up from reference TRBV13 and TRBJ2-7, is AAGVIQSPRHLIKEKRETATLKCYPIPRHDTVYWYQQGPGQDPQFLISFYEKMQSDKGSIPDRFSAQQFSDYHSELNMSSLELGDSALYFCASSLTTGLAGGNEQYFGPGTRLTVT.

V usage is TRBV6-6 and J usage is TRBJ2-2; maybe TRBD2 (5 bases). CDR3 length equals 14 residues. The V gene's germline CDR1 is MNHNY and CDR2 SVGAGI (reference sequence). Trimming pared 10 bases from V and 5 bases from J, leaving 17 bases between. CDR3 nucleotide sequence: TGTGCCACCCTCGAGGGCCCGAGGACCGGGGAGCTGTTTTTT. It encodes CATLEGPRTGELFF.

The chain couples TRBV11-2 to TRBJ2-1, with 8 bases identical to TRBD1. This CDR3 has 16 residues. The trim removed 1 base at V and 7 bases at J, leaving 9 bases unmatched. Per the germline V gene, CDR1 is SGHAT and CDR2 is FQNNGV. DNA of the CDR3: TGTGCCAGCAGCTTAGGCGGACAGGGTTGGACGAATGAGCAGTTCTTC. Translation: CASSLGGQGWTNEQFF.

CDR3 amino acids: CASSLGVLSSTDTQYF. CDR3 nucleotide sequence: TGTGCCAGCAGCTTAGGCGTGCTGAGCAGCACAGATACGCAGTATTTT. The chain carries TRBV11-2 and TRBJ2-3; D is ambiguous. Per the germline V gene, CDR1 is SGHAT and CDR2 is FQNNGV. The CDR3 spans 16 residues. Between the trimmed V and J ends, which lost 1 base and 0 bases, there was a span of 11 bases.

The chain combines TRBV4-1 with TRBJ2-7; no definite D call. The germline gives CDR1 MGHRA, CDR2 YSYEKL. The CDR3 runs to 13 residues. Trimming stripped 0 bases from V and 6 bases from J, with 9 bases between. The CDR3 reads CASSQDHGGEQYF. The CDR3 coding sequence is TGCGCCAGCAGCCAAGACCACGGTGGCGAGCAGTACTTC.

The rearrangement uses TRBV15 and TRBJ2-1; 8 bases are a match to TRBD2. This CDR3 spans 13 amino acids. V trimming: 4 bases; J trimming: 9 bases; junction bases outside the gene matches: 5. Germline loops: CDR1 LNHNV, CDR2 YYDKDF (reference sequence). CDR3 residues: CATSMGLVSEQFF. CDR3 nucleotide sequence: TGTGCCACCAGCATGGGACTAGTCAGTGAGCAGTTCTTC.

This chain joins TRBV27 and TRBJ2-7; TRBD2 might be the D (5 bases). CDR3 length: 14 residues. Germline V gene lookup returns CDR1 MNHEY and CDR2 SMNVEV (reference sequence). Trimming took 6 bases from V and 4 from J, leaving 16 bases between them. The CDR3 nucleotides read TGTGCCAGCAGCCTGAGGCGGGTTTGGTACGAGCAGTACTTC. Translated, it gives CASSLRRVWYEQYF.

This CDR3 is CASSLGQGLTEAFF. CDR3 DNA: TGCGCCAGCAGCTTGGGACAGGGACTCACTGAAGCTTTCTTT. The V gene is TRBV5-1, the J gene TRBJ1-1, with TRBD1 matching over 7 bases. The junction had 3 bases not matched to a gene; V was cut back by 0 bases and J by 4 bases. The germline CDR1 and CDR2 sequences are SGHRS and YFSETQ. This CDR3 has 14 residues.

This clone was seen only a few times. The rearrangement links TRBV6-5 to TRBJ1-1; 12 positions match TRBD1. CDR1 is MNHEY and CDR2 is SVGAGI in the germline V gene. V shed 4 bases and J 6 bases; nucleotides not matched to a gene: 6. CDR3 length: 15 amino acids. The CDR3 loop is CASSSSGTGGSEAFF. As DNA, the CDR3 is TGTGCCAGCAGTTCATCCGGGACAGGGGGCTCTGAAGCTTTCTTT.

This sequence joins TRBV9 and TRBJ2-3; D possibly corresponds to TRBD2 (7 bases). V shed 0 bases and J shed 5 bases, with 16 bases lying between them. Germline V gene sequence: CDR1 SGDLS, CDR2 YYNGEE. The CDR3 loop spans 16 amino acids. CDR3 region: CASSVGVGGLGDTQYF. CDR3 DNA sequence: TGTGCCAGCAGCGTAGGGGTGGGGGGGCTGGGAGATACGCAGTATTTT. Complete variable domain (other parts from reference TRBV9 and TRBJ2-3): DSGVTQTPKHLITATGQRVTLRCSPRSGDLSVYWYQQSLDQGLQFLIQYYNGEERAKGNILERFSAQQFPDLHSELNLSSLELGDSALYFCASSVGVGGLGDTQYFGPGTRLTVL.

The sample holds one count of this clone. The CDR3 region is CASNRGVNEKLFF. The CDR3 coding sequence is TGTGCCAGCAATCGGGGAGTCAATGAAAAACTGTTTTTT. This chain uses TRBV7-8 with TRBJ1-4; D gene unclear. V lost 7 bases to trimming and J lost 5 bases, with 11 bases between them. This CDR3 spans 13 amino acids. The germline CDR1 and CDR2 sequences are SGHVS and FQNEAQ.

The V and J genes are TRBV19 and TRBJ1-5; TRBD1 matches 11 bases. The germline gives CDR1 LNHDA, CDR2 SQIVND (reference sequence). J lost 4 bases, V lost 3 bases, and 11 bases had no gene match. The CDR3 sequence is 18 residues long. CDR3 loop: CASSMKSGQGALNQPQHF. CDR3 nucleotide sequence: TGTGCCAGTAGTATGAAGTCTGGACAGGGGGCTTTGAATCAGCCCCAGCATTTT.

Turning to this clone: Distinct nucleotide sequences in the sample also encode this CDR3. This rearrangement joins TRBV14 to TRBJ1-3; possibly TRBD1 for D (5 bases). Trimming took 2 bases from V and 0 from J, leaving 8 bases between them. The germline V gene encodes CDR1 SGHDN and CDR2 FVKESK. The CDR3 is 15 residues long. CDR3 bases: TGTGCCAGCAGCCAAAGACAGAACTCTGGAAACACCATATATTTT. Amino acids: CASSQRQNSGNTIYF.

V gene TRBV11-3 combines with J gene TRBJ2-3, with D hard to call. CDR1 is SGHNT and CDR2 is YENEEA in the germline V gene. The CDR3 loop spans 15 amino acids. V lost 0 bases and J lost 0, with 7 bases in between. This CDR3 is CASSLDQRSTDTQYF. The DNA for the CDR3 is TGTGCCAGCAGCTTAGATCAACGGAGCACAGATACGCAGTATTTT.

CDR3 region: CASSRGAGTEAFF. For the CDR3, the DNA is TGTGCCAGCAGCCGGGGGGCAGGAACTGAAGCTTTCTTT. The V gene is TRBV2, the J gene TRBJ1-1, with a possible D match to TRBD1 (6 bases). This CDR3 comprises 13 residues. Per germline, CDR1 SNHLY and CDR2 FYNNEI. Trimming stripped 6 bases from V and 5 bases from J, with 13 bases between. Based on the CDR3 plus reference TRBV2 and TRBJ1-1, the full variable domain is EPEVTQTPSHQVTQMGQEVILRCVPISNHLYFYWYRQILGQKVEFLVSFYNNEISEKSEIFDDQFSVERPDGSNFTLKIRSTKLEDSAMYFCASSRGAGTEAFFGQGTRLTVV.

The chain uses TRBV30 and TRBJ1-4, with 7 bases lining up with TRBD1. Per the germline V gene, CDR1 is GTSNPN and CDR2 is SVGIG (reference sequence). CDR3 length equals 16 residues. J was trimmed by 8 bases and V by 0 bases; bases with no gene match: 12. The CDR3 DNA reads TGTGCCTGGAGTGTACAGTGGGGACAGCGCGGAGAAAAACTGTTTTTT. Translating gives CAWSVQWGQRGEKLFF.

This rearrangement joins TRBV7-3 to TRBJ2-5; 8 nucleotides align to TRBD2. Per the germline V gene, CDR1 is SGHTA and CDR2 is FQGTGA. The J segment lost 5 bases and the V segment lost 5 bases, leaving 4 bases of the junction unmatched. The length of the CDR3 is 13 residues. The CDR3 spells CASSPGLAETQYF. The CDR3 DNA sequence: TGTGCCAGCAGCCCCGGACTAGCTGAGACCCAGTACTTC.